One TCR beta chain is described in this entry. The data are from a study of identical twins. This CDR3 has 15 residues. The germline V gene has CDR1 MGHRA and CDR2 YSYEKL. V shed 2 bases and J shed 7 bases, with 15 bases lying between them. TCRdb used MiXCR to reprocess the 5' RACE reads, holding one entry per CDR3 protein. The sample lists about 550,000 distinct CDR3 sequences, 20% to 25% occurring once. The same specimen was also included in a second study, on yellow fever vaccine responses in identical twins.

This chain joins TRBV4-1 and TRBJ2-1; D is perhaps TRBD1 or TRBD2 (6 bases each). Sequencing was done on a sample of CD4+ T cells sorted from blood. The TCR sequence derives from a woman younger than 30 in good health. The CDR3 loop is CASSQPGAVSNEQFF. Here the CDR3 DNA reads TGCGCCAGCAGCCAACCGGGGGCCGTGAGTAATGAGCAGTTCTTC.